The rows below give T cell receptor beta chains drawn from one sample of a study of T cells in narcolepsy. This table comes from immunoSEQ multiplex PCR, and its TCRdb copy is limited to in-frame clones, with some not included. In the table there are tens of thousands of clones, around four fifths of which are singletons. The sample comprised CD45RA- memory CD4+ T cells from PBMCs. These receptor sequences come from a human donor with narcolepsy. Each CDR3 is given with its conserved first and last residue. D genes are given only for firm matches. Size is omitted from some rows. Given values are once, few, many or a class for expanded clones.

TRBV6-5,.,TRBJ2-1,.,TGTGCCAGCAAAGACAACGTTATATACAATGAGCAGTTCTTC,CASKDNVIYNEQFF
TRBV5-1,.,TRBJ2-1,TRBD1,TGTGCCAGCAGCTCACAATTGAGGACAGGCACAAATGAGCAGTTCTTC,CASSSQLRTGTNEQFF
TRBV5-4,.,TRBJ2-5,.,TGTGCCAGCAGCTTGCGGGGGGCGGGAGTAAACCAAGAGACCCAGTACTTC,CASSLRGAGVNQETQYF
TRBV5-1,.,TRBJ1-2,TRBD1,TGCGCCAGCAGCGCGGACAGGCTCTATGGCTACACCTTC,CASSADRLYGYTF
TRBV2,.,TRBJ2-2,TRBD2,TGTGCCAGCGGGAGGGGGAACACCGGGGAGCTGTTTTTT,CASGRGNTGELFF
TRBV4-2,.,TRBJ1-2,.,TGTGCCAGCAGCCAAGGGTCCCAGGACTATGGCTACACCTTC,CASSQGSQDYGYTF
TRBV5-1,few,TRBJ2-1,.,TGCGCCAGCAGCTTGGACAGAAGCTCCTACAATGAGCAGTTCTTC,CASSLDRSSYNEQFF
TRBV25-1,.,TRBJ2-7,.,TGTGCCAGCAGTGAATGGGCAGGGTACGAGCAGTACTTC,CASSEWAGYEQYF
TRBV6-5,.,TRBJ1-1,.,TGTGCCAGCAGTTACTCGATGTCAGGTGTGAACACTGAAGCTTTCTTT,CASSYSMSGVNTEAFF
TRBV5-5,.,TRBJ1-2,.,TGTGCCAGCAGCTTGGCCGCGACAGCTAACTATGGCTACACCTTC,CASSLAATANYGYTF
TRBV19,.,TRBJ2-3,.,TGTGCCAGTAGTATCACGGGACCTAGCACAGATACGCAGTATTTT,CASSITGPSTDTQYF
TRBV19,.,TRBJ2-2,.,TGTGCCAGTTCCGGCCGGATCACCGGGGAGCTGTTTTTT,CASSGRITGELFF
TRBV10-3,.,TRBJ1-2,.,TGTGCCATCAGTGAGTCGAGGGGTGAGGGAAGTGGCTACACCTTC,CAISESRGEGSGYTF
TRBV7-3,few,TRBJ1-1,.,TGTGCCAGCAGCCTCAACTGGGGTGGGACGGCGAACACTGAAGCTTTCTTT,CASSLNWGGTANTEAFF
TRBV30,.,TRBJ1-1,TRBD1,TGTGCCTGGAGTGGGACCGGACAGGGTTTGAACACTGAAGCTTTCTTT,CAWSGTGQGLNTEAFF
TRBV6-5,.,TRBJ1-3,.,TGTGCCAGCAGGTCGACAGGTTTCTCTGGAAACACCATATATTTT,CASRSTGFSGNTIYF
TRBV19,.,TRBJ1-2,.,TGTGCCAGTAGTCTGACTGACAACTATGGCTACACCTTC,CASSLTDNYGYTF
TRBV9,.,TRBJ2-1,TRBD1,TGTGCCAGCAGCGCTGTCCCGGGACAGGGTTACGTTGAGCAGTTCTTC,CASSAVPGQGYVEQFF
TRBV6-5,few,TRBJ1-2,.,TGTGCCAGCAGTTACTCGAGCTTTAATGGCTACACCTTC,CASSYSSFNGYTF
TRBV2,.,TRBJ1-6,TRBD1,TGTGCCAGCAGGGGAGACAGGGGCGAAAATTCACCCCTCCACTTT,CASRGDRGENSPLHF
TRBV5-4,.,TRBJ2-5,TRBD1,TGTGCCAGCAGAGGAGTAGGGACAGGGGATTACCGTGAGACCCAGTACTTC,CASRGVGTGDYRETQYF
TRBV29-1,.,TRBJ2-3,TRBD2,TGCAGCGTTCTCGGCACGTCTAGCGGGAGCACAGATACGCAGTATTTT,CSVLGTSSGSTDTQYF
TRBV7-6,.,TRBJ2-7,.,TGTGCCAGCAGCTTATTTCCACAGGCCTACGAGCAGTACTTC,CASSLFPQAYEQYF
TRBV7-8,.,TRBJ2-2,.,TGTGCCAGCAGCGGCTTCCAGGCCACCGGGGAGCTGTTTTTT,CASSGFQATGELFF
TRBV20-1,.,TRBJ2-5,.,TGCAGTGGGGGGTGGAGAGAGACCCAGTACTTC,CSGGWRETQYF
TRBV12-5,.,TRBJ2-5,TRBD2,TGTGCTAGTGGTTTGGCCCCCGGGGGGGTCGGGGTCCAAGAGACCCAGTACTTC,CASGLAPGGVGVQETQYF
TRBV10-1,.,TRBJ2-7,.,TGCGCCAGCAGTGAAATATACGCATACTCCTACGAGCAGTACTTC,CASSEIYAYSYEQYF
TRBV5-1,.,TRBJ1-3,.,TGCGCCAGCAGCCCACGAGGGGGACTGGGGAGCTCTGGAAACACCATATATTTT,CASSPRGGLGSSGNTIYF
TRBV2,few,TRBJ1-5,.,TGTGCCAGCAGTGAGACGGTACGACAGCCCCAGCATTTT,CASSETVRQPQHF
TRBV29-1,.,TRBJ2-7,TRBD1,TGCAGCGTTGAGATCGGGACAGGGGTTTTATACGAGCAGTACTTC,CSVEIGTGVLYEQYF
TRBV19,.,TRBJ1-4,.,TGTGCCAGTAGTCCCGGACAGACTGGGGGTCGGGAAAAACTGTTTTTT,CASSPGQTGGREKLFF
TRBV28,once,TRBJ1-5,.,TGTGCCAGCAGTGTAGGGGGGGCAGGTCAGCCCCAGCATTTT,CASSVGGAGQPQHF
TRBV5-1,.,TRBJ2-5,.,TGCGCCAGCAGCTTATGGGGGCGAGAGACCCAGTACTTC,CASSLWGRETQYF
TRBV11-3,.,TRBJ1-1,.,TGTGCCAGCACTTATTGGGGGGGACCCACTGAAGCTTTCTTT,CASTYWGGPTEAFF
TRBV6-1,once,TRBJ2-3,.,TGTGCCAGCAGTCTACGATCAGGGGCAGATACGCAGTATTTT,CASSLRSGADTQYF
TRBV5-1,.,TRBJ1-4,.,TGCGCCAGCAGCTGGGGGACGACATTCGCAACTAATGAAAAACTGTTTTTT,CASSWGTTFATNEKLFF
TRBV28,few,TRBJ2-7,TRBD1,TGTGCCAGCAGTTTACGAGACAGGGTCTACGAGCAGTACTTC,CASSLRDRVYEQYF
TRBV14,.,TRBJ1-2,.,TGTGCCAGCAGCCAAGATATAGGGTTCAATGGCTACACCTTC,CASSQDIGFNGYTF
TRBV5-1,.,TRBJ2-3,.,TGCGCCAGCCGAGCGGGTGGCACAGATACGCAGTATTTT,CASRAGGTDTQYF
TRBV10-2,once,TRBJ2-7,TRBD2,TGCGCCAGCAGTGGGTCTGTAGCGGGAGGGCCTGACGAGCAGTACTTC,CASSGSVAGGPDEQYF
TRBV10-3,.,TRBJ2-7,.,TGTGCCATCAGCGGGGGATACGAGCAGTACTTC,CAISGGYEQYF
TRBV7-6,.,TRBJ1-3,.,TGTGCCAGCAGCTTAATACAGGGTGGAAACACCATATATTTT,CASSLIQGGNTIYF
TRBV10-1,few,TRBJ1-2,TRBD1,TGCGCCAGCATTAACCGACAGGGGGCCGGAAAATTGGATGGCTACACCTTC,CASINRQGAGKLDGYTF
TRBV13,.,TRBJ2-6,.,TGTGCCAGCAGACTAGGGACTTCAGGGGCCAACGTCCTGACTTTC,CASRLGTSGANVLTF
TRBV5-1,.,TRBJ1-4,TRBD1,TGCGCCAGCAGCTTGGGGGACAGGACAAAAGCAACTAATGAAAAACTGTTTTTT,CASSLGDRTKATNEKLFF
TRBV30,.,TRBJ2-1,TRBD2,TGTGCCTGGGCCCTTCAAGGACTAGCGGGAAATGAGCAGTTCTTC,CAWALQGLAGNEQFF
TRBV18,.,TRBJ1-3,TRBD1,TGTGCCAGCTCACCAAACGGGGACAGGAAAAACACCATATATTTT,CASSPNGDRKNTIYF
TRBV7-6,.,TRBJ1-3,.,TGTGCCAGCAGCTCCTCCGGGGGCTGGCAGGGAAACACCATATATTTT,CASSSSGGWQGNTIYF